This T cell receptor beta chain was documented in a study of T cells of healthy individuals. This clonotype showed up just a few times. CDR1 is MNHNS, CDR2 SASEGT, per germline. There are 15 residues in the CDR3. V was clipped by 5 bases and J by 4 bases; unmatched bases: 5. TCRdb reprocessed the 5' RACE reads with MiXCR, giving one entry per CDR3 protein. The sample contains about 96,000 distinct CDR3 sequences, 15% to 20% of which appear only once. This clonotype was obtained from a human donor in good health. The V call is TRBV6-1, the J call TRBJ1-2, with 12 bases aligning to TRBD1. CDR3 sequence: CASSSGTGGVYGYTF. The CDR3 bases are TGTGCCAGCAGTTCGGGGACAGGGGGCGTCTATGGCTACACCTTC.